This record looks at one T cell receptor beta chain sequence and its context. Its antigen remains unknown. CDR1 MDHEN and CDR2 SYDVKM come from the germline V gene. CDR3 length: 15 residues. Trimming took off 6 bases at V and 0 bases at J, with 11 bases between the two ends. This record comes from a study of cytomegalovirus exposure and HLA in healthy donors. Turning to the study itself: The early release's HLA-typed donors yielded roughly 85 million unique TCRs.

Primers for the PCR totalled 60 Vbeta and 13 Jbeta. Sequenced by immunoSEQ multiplex PCR; TCRdb stores in-frame clones only, minus some. Of over 150,000 clones in the sample, about 80% were seen once. Study results and limitations: Some segments of the V type, notably TRBV6-2 and TRBV6-3, were excluded as indistinguishable. Later genetic work tied a missense DCLRE1C variant to beta-chain V and J trimming.

This clonotype originated in a woman aged 25 to 45 in good health and CMV-seronegative. The V gene is TRBV28, the J gene TRBJ1-4, with D unclear. The material sequenced was PBMCs. Here the CDR3 DNA reads TGTGCCAGCAGACCACCAACGGCAACTAATGAAAAACTGTTTTTT. This translates into CASRPPTATNEKLFF.